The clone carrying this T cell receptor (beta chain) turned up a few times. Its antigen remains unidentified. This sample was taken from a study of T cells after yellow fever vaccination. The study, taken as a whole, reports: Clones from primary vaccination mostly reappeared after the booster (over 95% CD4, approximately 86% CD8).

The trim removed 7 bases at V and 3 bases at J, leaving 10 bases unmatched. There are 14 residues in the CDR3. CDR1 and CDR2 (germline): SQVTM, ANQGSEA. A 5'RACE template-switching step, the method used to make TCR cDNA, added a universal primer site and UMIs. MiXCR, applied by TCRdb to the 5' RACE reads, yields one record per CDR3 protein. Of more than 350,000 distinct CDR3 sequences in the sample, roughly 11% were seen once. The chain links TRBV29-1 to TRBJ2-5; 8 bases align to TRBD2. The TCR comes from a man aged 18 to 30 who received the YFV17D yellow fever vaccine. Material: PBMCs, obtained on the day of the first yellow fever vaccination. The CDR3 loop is CSGDSGALKETQYF. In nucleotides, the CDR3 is TGCAGCGGGGATAGCGGGGCCCTTAAAGAGACCCAGTACTTC.